This note documents a single T cell receptor beta chain sequence. There is no known antigen for this receptor. Base quality data are lacking; no much larger clone is found one base away. This sample was taken from a study of blood T cells in healthy people across ages (dated by TCRdb to between 2014 and 2016). With respect to the entire study: In model experiments, template switching captured about one uniquely barcoded TCR beta cDNA molecule for every two T cells. Age-related changes in TCR beta repertoire diversity were measured in the study by deep sequencing normalized with unique cDNA molecular identifiers. The donors were divided into four age groups: young (average roughly 17 years), middle-aged (almost 40), aged (about 62) and long-lived (roughly 82). To avoid experimental bias, donors of different ages were distributed randomly across sequencing lanes. The study analyzed two additional independent replicas of 1 million unique cDNA reads from the same blood draw for two donors, one aged 18 to 29 and one aged 80 or older. Broader findings and caveats from the paper: Since profiling was done on bulk unsorted PBMCs, naive and antigen-experienced compartments could not be conclusively compared. Compared with the aged group, more naive CD4+ T cells, fewer expanded clones and increased TCR diversity were shown by the long-lived group, suggesting age selection. Estimates of total diversity based on one million sequenced T cells were considered lower bounds and underestimates. Observed TCR beta diversity correlated strongly with the percentage of naive T cells measured by flow cytometry. The CMV infection status of donors was not known, potentially confounding age-related changes in expanded clonotypes. As age increased, observed TCR beta diversity per million T cells dropped in a roughly linear way, and a significant reduction was already evident by age about 36.

Systemically healthy Caucasian individuals from Russia, 39 in total and aged about 6 to 90 years, were included as donors. Each donor gave about 9.8 milliliters of peripheral blood, drawn into EDTA-treated Vacutainer tubes. Ficoll-Paque density-gradient centrifugation was used to isolate PBMCs, with at least 7 million per sample. Trizol reagent was used to extract total RNA from the PBMCs, yielding at least 5.5 micrograms per sample. Naive CD45RAhigh/CD27high T cell percentages were measured by flow cytometry on a PBMC aliquot from every donor. Receptor amplification or capture employed 5' RACE. Reads for this sample came from an Illumina HiSeq 2500. A second PCR of roughly 6 to 12 cycles was run with a J-beta primer mix and a sample-barcoded 5' primer. A template-switch 5' adaptor carrying 12 random nucleotides introduced a unique molecular identifier onto each TCR beta cDNA molecule. At least 2.5 million CDR3-containing paired-end reads were obtained from each sample. First-strand cDNA synthesis was performed from all RNA using the Mint cDNA synthesis kit, with priming by a TRBC-specific oligonucleotide. Following uracil-DNA glycosylase treatment, a first 18-cycle PCR with universal primers M1SS and BC2_uni_R was performed on all cDNA. The paper's data handling went like this. Each sample was normalized by randomly selecting 1 million high-quality reads, each carrying a distinct molecular identifier. Instead of being binned into consensus sequences, reads with shared molecular identifiers were discarded. MiTCR, run with a Q25 quality threshold and the strictest error-elimination algorithm, handled CDR3 identification, clonotype clustering and error correction. A nonparametric unseen species model with Euler transformation was used to estimate lower-bound total TCR beta diversity. The public reads were run again by TCRdb, first through fastp at Q25 and then through MiXCR, and only productive beta chains were kept. Records with the same CDR3 protein are collapsed into one entry carrying the most frequent genes and DNA. The V and J calls and clone size are TCRdb's, not the authors'. The sample table contains 1.5 million to 2 million distinct CDR3 sequences; only one count was recorded for about 32% of them. The top ten clonotypes cover approximately 11% of the sample.

Trimmed from V: 8 bases; trimmed from J: 5 bases; junction bases lacking a gene match: 6. The germline V gene provides CDR1 SQVTM and CDR2 ANQGSEA. The CDR3 runs 13 amino acids, cysteine and phenylalanine included. Only CDR3 DNA remains: 39 bases, in frame from the first base. This TCR came from a woman in her 30s in good health. This chain is built from TRBV29-1 and TRBJ2-1, with TRBD2 matching 10 junction bases. The sample consisted of blood. The CDR3 sequence is CSFTSGINNEQFF. The nucleotide sequence reads as follows: TGCAGCTTCACTAGCGGGATTAACAATGAGCAGTTCTTC.